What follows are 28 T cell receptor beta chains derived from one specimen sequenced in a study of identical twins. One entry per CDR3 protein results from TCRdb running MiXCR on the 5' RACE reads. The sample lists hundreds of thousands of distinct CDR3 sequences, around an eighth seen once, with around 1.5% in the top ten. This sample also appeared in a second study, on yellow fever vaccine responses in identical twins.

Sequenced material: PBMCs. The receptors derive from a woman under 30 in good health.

Here the CDR3 reads CATRGTGGTDTQYF. The CDR3 region has the DNA TGTGCCACCCGTGGGACAGGGGGGACAGATACGCAGTATTTT. This chain links TRBV24-1 with TRBJ2-3; 11 nucleotides line up with TRBD1. V trimming: 9 bases; J trimming: 3 bases; junction bases outside the gene matches: 4. The CDR3 sequence is 14 residues long. CDR1 is KGHDR and CDR2 is SFDVKD in the germline V gene.

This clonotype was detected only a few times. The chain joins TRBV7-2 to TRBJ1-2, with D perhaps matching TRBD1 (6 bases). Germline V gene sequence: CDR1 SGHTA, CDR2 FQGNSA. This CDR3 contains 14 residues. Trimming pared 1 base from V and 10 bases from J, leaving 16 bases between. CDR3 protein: CASSLVGRGAAYTF. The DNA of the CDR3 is TGTGCCAGCAGCTTAGTTGGCAGGGGCGCTGCCTACACCTTC. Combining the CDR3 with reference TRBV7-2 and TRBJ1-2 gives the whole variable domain GAGVSQSPSNKVTEKGKDVELRCDPISGHTALYWYRQSLGQGLEFLIYFQGNSAPDKSGLPSDRFSAERTGGSVSTLTIQRTQQEDSAVYLCASSLVGRGAAYTFGSGTRLTVV.

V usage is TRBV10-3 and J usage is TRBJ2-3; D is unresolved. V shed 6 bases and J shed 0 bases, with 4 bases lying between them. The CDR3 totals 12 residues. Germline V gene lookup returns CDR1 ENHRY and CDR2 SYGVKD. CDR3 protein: CAIRQSTDTQYF. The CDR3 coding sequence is TGTGCCATCAGGCAGAGCACAGATACGCAGTATTTT.

This CDR3 is CASRVQGRADTQYF. The CDR3 bases are TGTGCCAGCAGAGTTCAGGGGCGCGCAGATACGCAGTATTTT. The chain is built from TRBV27 and TRBJ2-3; possibly TRBD1 for D (6 bases). CDR1 MNHEY and CDR2 SMNVEV come from the germline V gene (reference sequence). The CDR3 has 14 amino acids. V dropped 6 bases and J dropped 4 bases, with 14 bases sitting between them.

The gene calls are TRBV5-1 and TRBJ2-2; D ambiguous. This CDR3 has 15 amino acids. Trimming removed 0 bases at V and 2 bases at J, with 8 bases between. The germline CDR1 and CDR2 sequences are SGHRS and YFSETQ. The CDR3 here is CASSLGDFNTGELFF. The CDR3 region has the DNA TGCGCCAGCAGCTTGGGGGATTTCAACACCGGGGAGCTGTTTTTT. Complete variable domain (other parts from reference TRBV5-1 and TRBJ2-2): KAGVTQTPRYLIKTRGQQVTLSCSPISGHRSVSWYQQTPGQGLQFLFEYFSETQRNKGNFPGRFSGRQFSNSRSEMNVSTLELGDSALYLCASSLGDFNTGELFFGEGSRLTVL.

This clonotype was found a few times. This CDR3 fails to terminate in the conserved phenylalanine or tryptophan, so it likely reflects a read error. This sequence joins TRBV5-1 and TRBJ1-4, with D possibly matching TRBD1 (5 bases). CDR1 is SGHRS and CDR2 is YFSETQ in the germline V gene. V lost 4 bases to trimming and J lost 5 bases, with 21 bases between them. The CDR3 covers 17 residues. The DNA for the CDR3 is TGCGCCAGCAGCCATACCGGGGGGGTCTCTACCAATGAAAAACTGTTTCTT. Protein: CASSHTGGVSTNEKLFL.

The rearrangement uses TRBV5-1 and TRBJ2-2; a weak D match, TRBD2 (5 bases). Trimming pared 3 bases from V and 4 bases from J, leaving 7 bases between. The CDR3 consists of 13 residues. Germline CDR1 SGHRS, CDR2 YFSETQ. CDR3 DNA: TGCGCCAGCAGCTCTAGCTCCACCGGGGAGCTGTTTTTT. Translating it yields CASSSSSTGELFF.

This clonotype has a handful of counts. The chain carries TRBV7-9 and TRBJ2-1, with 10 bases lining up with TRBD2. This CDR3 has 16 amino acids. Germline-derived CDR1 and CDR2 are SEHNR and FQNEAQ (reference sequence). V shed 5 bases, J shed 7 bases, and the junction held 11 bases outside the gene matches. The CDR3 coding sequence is TGTGCCAGCAGCGACCCGGGGGCTAGCGGGAGTAATGAGCAGTTCTTC. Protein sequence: CASSDPGASGSNEQFF.

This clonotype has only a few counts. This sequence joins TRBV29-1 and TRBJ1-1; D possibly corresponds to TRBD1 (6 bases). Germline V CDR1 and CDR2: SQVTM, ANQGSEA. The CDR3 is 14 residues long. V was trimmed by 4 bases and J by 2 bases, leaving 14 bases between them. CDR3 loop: CSVAPGTYNTEAFF. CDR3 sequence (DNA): TGCAGCGTTGCCCCAGGGACATACAACACTGAAGCTTTCTTT. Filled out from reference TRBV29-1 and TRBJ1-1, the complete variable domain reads SAVISQKPSRDICQRGTSLTIQCQVDSQVTMMFWYRQQPGQSLTLIATANQGSEATYESGFVIDKFPISRPNLTFSTLTVSNMSPEDSSIYLCSVAPGTYNTEAFFGQGTRLTVV.

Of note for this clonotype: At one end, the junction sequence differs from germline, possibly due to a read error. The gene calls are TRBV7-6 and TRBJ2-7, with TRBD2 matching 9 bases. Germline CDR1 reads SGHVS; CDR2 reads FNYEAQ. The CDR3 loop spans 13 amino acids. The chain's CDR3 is CAGSSSGRYEQYF. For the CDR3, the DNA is TGTGCCGGCAGCTCAAGCGGGAGGTACGAGCAGTACTTC.

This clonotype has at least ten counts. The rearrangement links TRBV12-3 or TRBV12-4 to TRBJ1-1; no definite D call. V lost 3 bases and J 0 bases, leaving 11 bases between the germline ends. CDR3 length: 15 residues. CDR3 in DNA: TGTGCCAGCAGTTTTGTCCAGAGGATGAACACTGAAGCTTTCTTT. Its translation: CASSFVQRMNTEAFF.

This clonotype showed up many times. The CDR3 is CASSLVGQYTDTQYF. The CDR3 region has the DNA TGTGCCAGCAGCTTGGTGGGACAATACACAGATACGCAGTATTTT. V usage is TRBV5-5 and J usage is TRBJ2-3, with D tentatively TRBD1 (6 bases). Per germline, CDR1 SGHKS and CDR2 YYEKEE (reference sequence). This CDR3 is built from 15 residues. Trimming pared 0 bases from V and 2 bases from J, leaving 10 bases between.

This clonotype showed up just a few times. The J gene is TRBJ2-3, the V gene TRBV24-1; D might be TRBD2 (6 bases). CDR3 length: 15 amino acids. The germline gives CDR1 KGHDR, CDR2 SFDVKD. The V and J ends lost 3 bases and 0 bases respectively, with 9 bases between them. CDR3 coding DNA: TGTGCCACCAGTGATGCGGGGCCGAGCACAGATACGCAGTATTTT. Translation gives CATSDAGPSTDTQYF.

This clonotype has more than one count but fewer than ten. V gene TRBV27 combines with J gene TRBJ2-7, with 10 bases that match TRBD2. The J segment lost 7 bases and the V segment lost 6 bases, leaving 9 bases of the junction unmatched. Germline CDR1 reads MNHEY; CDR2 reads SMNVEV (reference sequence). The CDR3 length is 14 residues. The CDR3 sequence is CASSLAGVPLEQYF. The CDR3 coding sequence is TGTGCCAGCAGCCTAGCGGGAGTCCCTTTAGAGCAGTACTTC.

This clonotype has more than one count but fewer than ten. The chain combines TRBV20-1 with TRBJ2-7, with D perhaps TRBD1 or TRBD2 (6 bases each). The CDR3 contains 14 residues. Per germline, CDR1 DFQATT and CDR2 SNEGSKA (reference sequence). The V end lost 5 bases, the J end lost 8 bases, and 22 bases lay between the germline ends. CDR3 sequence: CSAPPRDNPTKQYF. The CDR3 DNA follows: TGCAGTGCTCCGCCGCGGGACAACCCTACGAAGCAGTACTTC.

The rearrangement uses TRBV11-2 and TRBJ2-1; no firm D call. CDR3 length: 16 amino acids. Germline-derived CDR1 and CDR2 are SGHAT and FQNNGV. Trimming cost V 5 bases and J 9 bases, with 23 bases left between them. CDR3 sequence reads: CASSTHPTITMGEQFF. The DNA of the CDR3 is TGTGCCAGCAGCACCCACCCGACCATTACAATGGGTGAGCAGTTCTTC.

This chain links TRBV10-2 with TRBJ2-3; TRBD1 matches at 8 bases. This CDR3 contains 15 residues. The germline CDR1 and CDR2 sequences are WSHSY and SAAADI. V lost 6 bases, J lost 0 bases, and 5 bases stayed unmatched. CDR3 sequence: CASSLTGVSTDTQYF. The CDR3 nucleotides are TGCGCCAGCAGCCTGACAGGGGTTAGCACAGATACGCAGTATTTT.

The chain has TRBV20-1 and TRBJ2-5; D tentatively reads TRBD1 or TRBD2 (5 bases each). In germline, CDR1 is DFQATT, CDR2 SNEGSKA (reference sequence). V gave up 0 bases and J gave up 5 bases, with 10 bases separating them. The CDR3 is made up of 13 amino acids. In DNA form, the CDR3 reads TGCAGTGCTAGAGATTGGGGGTGGGAGACCCAGTACTTC. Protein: CSARDWGWETQYF.

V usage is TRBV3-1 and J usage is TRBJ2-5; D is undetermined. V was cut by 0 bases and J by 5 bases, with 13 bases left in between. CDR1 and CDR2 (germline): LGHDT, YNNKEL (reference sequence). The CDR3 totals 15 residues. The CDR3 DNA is TGTGCCAGCAGCCAAGATGGGTATAGTCAGGAGACCCAGTACTTC. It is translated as CASSQDGYSQETQYF.

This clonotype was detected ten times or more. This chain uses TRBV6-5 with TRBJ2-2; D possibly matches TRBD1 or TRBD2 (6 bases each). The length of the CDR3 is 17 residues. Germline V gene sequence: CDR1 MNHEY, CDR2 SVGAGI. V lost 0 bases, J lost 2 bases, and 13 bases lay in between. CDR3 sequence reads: CASSYSWEDRNTGELFF. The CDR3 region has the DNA TGTGCCAGCAGTTACTCATGGGAGGACAGAAACACCGGGGAGCTGTTTTTT.

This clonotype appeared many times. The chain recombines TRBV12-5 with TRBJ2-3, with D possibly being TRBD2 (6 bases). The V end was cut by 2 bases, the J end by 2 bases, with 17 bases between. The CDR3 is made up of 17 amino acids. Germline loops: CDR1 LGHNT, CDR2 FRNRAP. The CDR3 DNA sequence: TGTGCTAGTGGTTTGACAACCCCGGGACTCCACACAGATACGCAGTATTTT. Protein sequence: CASGLTTPGLHTDTQYF.

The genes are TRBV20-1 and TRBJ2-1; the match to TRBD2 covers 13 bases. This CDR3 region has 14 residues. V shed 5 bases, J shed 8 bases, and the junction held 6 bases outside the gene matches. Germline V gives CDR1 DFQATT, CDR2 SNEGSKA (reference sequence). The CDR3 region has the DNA TGCAGTGCTGGGGGACTAGCGGGATTGTATGAGCAGTTCTTC. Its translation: CSAGGLAGLYEQFF.

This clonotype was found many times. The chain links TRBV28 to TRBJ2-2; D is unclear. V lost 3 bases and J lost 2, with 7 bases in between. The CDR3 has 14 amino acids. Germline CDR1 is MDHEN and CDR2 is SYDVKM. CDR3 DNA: TGTGCCAGCAGTTTCACACTCAACACCGGGGAGCTGTTTTTT. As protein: CASSFTLNTGELFF.

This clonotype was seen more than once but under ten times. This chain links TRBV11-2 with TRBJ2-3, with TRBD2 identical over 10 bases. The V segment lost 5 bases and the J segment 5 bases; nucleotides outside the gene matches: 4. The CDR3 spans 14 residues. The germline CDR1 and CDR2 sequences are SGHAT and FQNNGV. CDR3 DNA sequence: TGTGCCAGCAGCACAAGGACTAGCGGAGATACGCAGTATTTT. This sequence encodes CASSTRTSGDTQYF. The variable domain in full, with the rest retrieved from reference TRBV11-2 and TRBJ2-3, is EAGVAQSPRYKIIEKRQSVAFWCNPISGHATLYWYQQILGQGPKLLIQFQNNGVVDDSQLPKDRFSAERLKGVDSTLKIQPAKLEDSAVYLCASSTRTSGDTQYFGPGTRLTVL.

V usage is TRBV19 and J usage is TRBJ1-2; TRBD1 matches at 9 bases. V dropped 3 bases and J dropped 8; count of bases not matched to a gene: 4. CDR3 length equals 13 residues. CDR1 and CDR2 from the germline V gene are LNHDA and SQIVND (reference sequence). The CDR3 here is CASSIDRGIGYTF. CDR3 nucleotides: TGTGCCAGTAGTATTGACAGGGGGATCGGCTACACCTTC.

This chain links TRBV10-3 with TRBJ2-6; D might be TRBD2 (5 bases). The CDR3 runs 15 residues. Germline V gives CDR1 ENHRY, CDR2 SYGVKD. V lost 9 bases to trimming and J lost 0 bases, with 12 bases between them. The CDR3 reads CAISWAGSGANVLTF. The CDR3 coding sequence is TGTGCCATATCCTGGGCGGGCTCTGGGGCCAACGTCCTGACTTTC.

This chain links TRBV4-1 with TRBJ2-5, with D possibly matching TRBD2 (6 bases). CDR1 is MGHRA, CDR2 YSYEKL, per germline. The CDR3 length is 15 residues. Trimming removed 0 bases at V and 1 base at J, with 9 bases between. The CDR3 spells CASSQDWTTQETQYF. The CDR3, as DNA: TGCGCCAGCAGCCAAGATTGGACTACCCAAGAGACCCAGTACTTC.

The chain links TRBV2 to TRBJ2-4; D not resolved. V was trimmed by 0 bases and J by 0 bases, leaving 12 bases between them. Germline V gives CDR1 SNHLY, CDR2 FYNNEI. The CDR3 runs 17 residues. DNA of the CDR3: TGTGCCAGCAGTGAAGCGCTTTTTCGGTTAGCCAAAAACATTCAGTACTTC. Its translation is CASSEALFRLAKNIQYF.